A selection of T cell receptor beta chains follows, all from one sample in a study of technical replicates of blood from a few donors. The assay was immunoSEQ multiplex PCR, and TCRdb's table has in-frame clones only and misses some. The table has 64,000 or so clones, 95% to 97% seen once. Sample: T cells isolated from PBMCs. The receptors here all came from a human donor in good health. Each CDR3 is given with its conserved first and last residue.

J gene: TRBJ2-1; V gene: TRBV4-1; CDR3 protein: CASSFSGSYNEQFF
J gene: TRBJ2-7; V gene: TRBV5-1; CDR3 protein: CASSSGTGAYEQYF
J gene: TRBJ1-2; V gene: TRBV30; CDR3 protein: CAWSVQGAYGYTF
J gene: TRBJ1-3; V gene: TRBV6-5; CDR3 protein: CASSRRGDSGNTIYF
J gene: TRBJ2-7; V gene: TRBV7-8; CDR3 protein: CASGQGRKTYEQYF
J gene: TRBJ1-5; V gene: TRBV6-5; CDR3 protein: CASSYSTGNQPQHF
J gene: TRBJ1-4; V gene: TRBV4-1; CDR3 protein: CASSLIGTQKEKLFF
J gene: TRBJ1-2; V gene: TRBV28; CDR3 protein: CASSPSGGTSGGYTF
J gene: TRBJ2-5; V gene: TRBV5-1; CDR3 protein: CASSPGTQHGETQYF
J gene: TRBJ2-1; V gene: TRBV19; CDR3 protein: CASTTHSLLAGYNEQFF
J gene: TRBJ1-6; V gene: TRBV5-5; CDR3 protein: CASSSEPQDSPLHF
J gene: TRBJ1-6; V gene: TRBV25-1; CDR3 protein: CASTGTGNNSPLHF
J gene: TRBJ2-7; V gene: TRBV2; CDR3 protein: CASSEGTGNSYEQYF
J gene: TRBJ1-5; V gene: TRBV10-2; CDR3 protein: CASSEETGVHQPQHF
J gene: TRBJ2-3; V gene: TRBV5-1; CDR3 protein: CASSLVGGDTDTQYF
J gene: TRBJ2-1; V gene: TRBV2; CDR3 protein: CASRETGVRMFF
J gene: TRBJ1-5; V gene: TRBV19; CDR3 protein: CASSIGGGSNQPQHF
J gene: TRBJ2-6; V gene: TRBV12-5; CDR3 protein: CASGLERTGSSGANVLTF
J gene: TRBJ2-3; V gene: TRBV11-2; CDR3 protein: CASSLDSLATQYF
J gene: TRBJ2-2; V gene: TRBV28; CDR3 protein: CASSFLTGMNTGELFF
J gene: TRBJ1-1; V gene: TRBV19; CDR3 protein: CASSLILGVRSSEAFF
J gene: TRBJ2-7; V gene: TRBV9; CDR3 protein: CASSEGDVGYEQYF
J gene: TRBJ1-4; V gene: TRBV19; CDR3 protein: CASSIVTGFVAVATNEKLFF
J gene: TRBJ1-5; V gene: TRBV7-8; CDR3 protein: CASSPRAGDQPQHF
J gene: TRBJ2-1; V gene: TRBV11-3; CDR3 protein: CASSFTVLSYNEQFF
J gene: TRBJ2-3; V gene: TRBV30; CDR3 protein: CAWSGWAGVKDTQYF
J gene: TRBJ2-5; V gene: TRBV18; CDR3 protein: CASSRGQRKTQYF
J gene: TRBJ2-2; V gene: TRBV28; CDR3 protein: CASSSPKSLAGAGELFF
J gene: TRBJ1-2; V gene: TRBV4-1; CDR3 protein: CASSQYTAGRVNGYTF
J gene: TRBJ1-6; V gene: TRBV5-6; CDR3 protein: CASSFRRVSPLHF
J gene: TRBJ2-5; V gene: TRBV28; CDR3 protein: CASRYSLRGRMEETQYF
J gene: TRBJ2-7; V gene: TRBV20-1; CDR3 protein: CSQSGRSEQYF
J gene: TRBJ1-1; V gene: TRBV30; CDR3 protein: CAWSVQGRNTEAFF
J gene: TRBJ2-1; V gene: TRBV5-1; CDR3 protein: CASSSFGEVEQFF
J gene: TRBJ1-5; V gene: TRBV6-5; CDR3 protein: CASSYTGGQPQHF
J gene: TRBJ1-4; V gene: TRBV4-1; CDR3 protein: CASSQDTSGGNEKLFF
J gene: TRBJ2-1; V gene: TRBV11-2; CDR3 protein: CASSLGALAGDDNEQFF
J gene: TRBJ1-6; V gene: TRBV6-5; CDR3 protein: CASSYDRASPLHF
J gene: TRBJ1-5; V gene: TRBV15; CDR3 protein: CATSRDPSGDGQPQHF
J gene: TRBJ2-3; V gene: TRBV21-1; CDR3 protein: CASSKHRGQNTDTQYF
J gene: TRBJ2-7; V gene: TRBV13; CDR3 protein: CASSSTGPDTSSSYEQYF
J gene: TRBJ2-2; V gene: TRBV7-9; CDR3 protein: CASSSKTDPAAGELFF
J gene: TRBJ2-7; V gene: TRBV5-1; CDR3 protein: CASSASGRAAPEQYF
J gene: TRBJ1-1; V gene: TRBV19; CDR3 protein: CASSISGGALDTEAFF
J gene: TRBJ1-5; V gene: TRBV28; CDR3 protein: CASTSSPRPQHF
J gene: TRBJ2-2; V gene: TRBV29-1; CDR3 protein: CSVEYGQGTGELFF
J gene: TRBJ1-2; V gene: TRBV5-1; CDR3 protein: CASSAGQGEVYGYTF
J gene: TRBJ2-1; V gene: TRBV9; CDR3 protein: CASSVGVGKDEQFF
J gene: TRBJ1-2; V gene: TRBV10-2; CDR3 protein: CASRVQIQPNYGYTF
J gene: TRBJ1-6; V gene: TRBV10-1; CDR3 protein: CASSGTLNSPLHF
J gene: TRBJ1-1; V gene: TRBV11-3; CDR3 protein: CASSLSFQGGRYEAFF
J gene: TRBJ2-7; V gene: TRBV10-2; CDR3 protein: CASSEGTSGSYEQYF
J gene: TRBJ1-1; V gene: TRBV4-1; CDR3 protein: CASSQAGDGGGEAFF